This T cell receptor (beta chain) was captured by sequencing in a study of T cells in Graves' hyperthyroidism and ophthalmopathy. The CDR3 totals 14 residues. The germline gives CDR1 SNHLY, CDR2 FYNNEI. V dropped 0 bases and J dropped 3 bases, with 9 bases sitting between them. Ten or more counts support this clonotype. The CDR3 regions of TCR beta were amplified from RNA transcripts. HTBI primers were the set used in a first-round RT-PCR of the TCR CDR3. MiXCR, applied by TCRdb to the multiplex PCR reads, yields one record per CDR3 protein. The table records about 380,000 distinct CDR3 sequences, roughly 13% of them present only once.

The sequence was obtained from a young man with Graves' hyperthyroidism that later progressed to Graves' ophthalmopathy. Sequencing used blood. This chain links TRBV2 with TRBJ2-7, with D maybe TRBD2 (7 bases). The CDR3 region is CASSEAGGLYEQYF. DNA of the CDR3: TGTGCCAGCAGTGAAGCGGGGGGGCTCTACGAGCAGTACTTC.